This T cell receptor (beta chain) emerged from a study of human T cells and chemical hapten exposure. The study, taken as a whole, reports: TCRs whose frequency exceeded 1 in 1000 remained the same following DPC sensitization.

In the authors' workflow: Counts of TCRs in each sample centred on a median of around 96,000 and extended from about 24,000 to 680,000. MiXCR was run by TCRdb on the RACE reads, yielding one entry per CDR3 protein. What appears here as the V and J calls and clone size reflects TCRdb's work, not the paper's. This repertoire shows 130,000 or so distinct CDR3 sequences, approximately 8.3% found once; its top ten account for approximately 1.6%. Specified time point: healthy volunteer bleed at 2 weeks. Extraction of total RNA was performed on unfractionated whole blood. The V end lost 3 bases, the J end lost 11 bases, and 16 bases lay between the germline ends. CDR1 MNHEY and CDR2 SVGEGT come from the germline V gene. This CDR3 is built from 13 residues. The sample holds many counts of this clonotype. Its target is unknown.

Sequenced sample: whole blood. The chain employs TRBV6-2 or TRBV6-3 and TRBJ1-1; D ambiguous. This TCR derives from a male donor in good health. Some clones in this sample may be carry-over from other donors' samples. CDR3 in DNA: TGTGCCAGCAGTTATCGGGGATCTATGGCTGCTTTCTTT. This encodes CASSYRGSMAAFF.